This is a list of T cell receptor beta chains from one sample in a study of beta chain features in type 1 diabetes. Assay: immunoSEQ multiplex PCR; the TCRdb copy retains only in-frame clones and omits some. The sample includes 150,000 to 200,000 clones, 50% to 70% of them seen just once. Material: naive CD4+ T cells from blood. These receptors came from a man under 40 with type 1 diabetes. The CDR3 runs from the conserved cysteine through the conserved F or W. Each record gives: clone size, J gene, V gene, D gene, CDR3 protein, CDR3 DNA. A D gene is named only where the DNA matches it firmly. Rows may omit the clone size; those that give it use once, few, many or a size class.

.,TRBJ1-6,TRBV4-3,.,CASSQRILSSPLHF,TGCGCCAGCAGCCAACGAATTCTTTCTTCACCCCTCCACTTT
.,TRBJ1-6,TRBV5-6,.,CASSLAPEGNSPLHF,TGTGCCAGCAGCTTGGCACCCGAAGGCAATTCACCCCTCCACTTT
.,TRBJ1-1,TRBV30,.,CAWGSSMNTEAFF,TGTGCCTGGGGATCCTCTATGAACACTGAAGCTTTCTTT
.,TRBJ2-3,TRBV5-1,TRBD2,CASSPGTSGDTDTQYF,TGCGCCAGCAGCCCAGGGACTAGCGGGGACACAGATACGCAGTATTTT
.,TRBJ2-3,TRBV5-6,TRBD1,CASNRQGSGTDTQYF,TGTGCCAGCAACAGACAGGGGAGCGGGACAGATACGCAGTATTTT
.,TRBJ2-1,TRBV11-2,.,CASSTFRTSTYNEQFF,TGTGCCAGCAGCACCTTCCGGACGTCTACCTACAATGAGCAGTTCTTC
once,TRBJ2-3,TRBV2,.,CASSQSTDTQYF,TGTGCCAGCAGTCAGAGCACAGATACGCAGTATTTT
few,TRBJ2-5,TRBV27,.,CASSSYPFDNQVYF,TGTGCCAGCAGTTCCTACCCCTTCGACAACCAGGTCTACTTC
.,TRBJ2-1,TRBV7-9,TRBD2,CASSSGLDGDEQFF,TGTGCCAGCAGCTCGGGACTAGACGGGGATGAGCAGTTCTTC
.,TRBJ2-3,TRBV7-2,.,CASSTTEDTQYF,TGTGCCAGCAGCACGACAGAAGATACGCAGTATTTT
few,TRBJ2-2,TRBV7-2,TRBD2,CASGLALGRELFF,TGTGCCAGCGGACTAGCTCTCGGCCGGGAGCTGTTTTTT
few,TRBJ2-5,TRBV15,.,CATSRMTEKETQYF,TGTGCCACCAGCAGAATGACAGAGAAAGAGACCCAGTACTTC
.,TRBJ2-7,TRBV28,TRBD2,CASRELAASSYEQYF,TGTGCCAGCAGGGAGCTAGCGGCGAGCTCCTACGAGCAGTACTTC
.,TRBJ1-6,TRBV19,.,CASSPRTQYSNSPLHF,TGTGCCAGTAGTCCCCGGACACAGTACAGTAATTCACCCCTCCACTTT
.,TRBJ2-7,TRBV29-1,.,CSVEDRGWYEQYF,TGCAGCGTTGAAGACAGGGGATGGTACGAGCAGTACTTC
.,TRBJ2-7,TRBV28,.,CASSQRIVYPAQYF,TGTGCCAGCAGTCAAAGGATTGTTTACCCGGCTCAGTACTTC
.,TRBJ1-2,TRBV7-2,.,CASSSPQSGRTYTF,TGTGCCAGCAGCTCCCCCCAATCGGGCAGGACCTACACCTTC
.,TRBJ2-5,TRBV10-2,.,CASHGGQETQYF,TGCGCCAGCCATGGGGGACAAGAGACCCAGTACTTC
.,TRBJ1-1,TRBV29-1,.,CSVDDVATSTEAFF,TGCAGCGTTGACGATGTTGCCACATCCACTGAAGCTTTCTTT
few,TRBJ2-3,TRBV7-2,TRBD2,CASSESGASDTQYF,TGTGCCAGCAGCGAGAGCGGGGCCTCAGATACGCAGTATTTT
.,TRBJ2-1,TRBV19,TRBD1,CATILQGPSYNEQFF,TGTGCCACAATACTACAGGGGCCGTCCTACAATGAGCAGTTCTTC
.,TRBJ1-1,TRBV9,.,CASSVVSGNTEAFF,TGTGCCAGCAGCGTAGTGTCGGGGAACACTGAAGCTTTCTTT
.,TRBJ2-5,TRBV5-1,.,CASSGSGTSNRETQYF,TGCGCCAGCAGCGGATCCGGGACTTCCAACCGAGAGACCCAGTACTTC
.,TRBJ2-3,TRBV30,.,CAWEDAGNTDTQYF,TGTGCCTGGGAGGACGCGGGAAACACAGATACGCAGTATTTT
.,TRBJ2-6,TRBV6-1,.,CASRGLGANVLTF,TGTGCCAGCAGAGGGCTTGGGGCCAACGTCCTGACTTTC
.,TRBJ2-1,TRBV4-3,.,CASSQEPSSRYNEQFF,TGCGCCAGCAGCCAAGAACCCAGCTCCCGCTACAATGAGCAGTTCTTC
.,TRBJ1-2,TRBV23-1,TRBD1,CASSQTGLNYGYTF,TGCGCCAGCAGTCAGACAGGGCTTAACTATGGCTACACCTTC
.,TRBJ2-1,TRBV11-2,.,CASSSLTRVRIEQFF,TGTGCCAGCAGCTCCCTAACCCGGGTGAGAATAGAGCAGTTCTTC
.,TRBJ2-1,TRBV13,TRBD1,CASSLQGALGNEQFF,TGTGCCAGCAGCTTACAGGGGGCTTTGGGAAATGAGCAGTTCTTC
.,TRBJ1-5,TRBV30,.,CAWSYGVGNQPQHF,TGTGCCTGGAGTTATGGGGTGGGCAATCAGCCCCAGCATTTT
.,TRBJ1-2,TRBV30,TRBD1,CAWSSWDREFGGYTF,TGTGCCTGGAGTTCATGGGACAGGGAATTCGGTGGCTACACCTTC
.,TRBJ2-7,TRBV9,.,CASSPAGTLSYEQYF,TGTGCCAGCAGCCCGGCCGGGACACTTTCCTACGAGCAGTACTTC
.,TRBJ2-3,TRBV29-1,TRBD2,CSVERKAGQRQTQYF,TGCAGCGTTGAAAGGAAAGCGGGGCAGAGACAGACGCAGTATTTT
.,TRBJ2-5,TRBV30,.,CAWSEGRARAQYF,TGTGCCTGGAGTGAAGGACGGGCCCGGGCCCAGTACTTC
.,TRBJ2-3,TRBV5-1,TRBD2,CASRSGRADTQYF,TGCGCCAGCCGTAGCGGGCGCGCAGATACGCAGTATTTT
few,TRBJ1-6,TRBV13,.,CASSLAGQGPDLPLHF,TGTGCCAGCAGCTTAGCGGGACAAGGCCCGGATTTACCCCTCCACTTT
.,TRBJ1-6,TRBV13,TRBD1,CASSPRTGGNSPLHF,TGTGCCAGCAGCCCACGGACAGGGGGTAATTCACCCCTCCACTTT
few,TRBJ2-1,TRBV4-3,TRBD2,CASSLSLAAYNEQFF,TGCGCCAGCAGCCTATCCCTAGCGGCGTACAATGAGCAGTTCTTC
.,TRBJ2-6,TRBV7-2,.,CASSLPSGANVLTF,TGTGCCAGCAGCTTGCCGTCTGGGGCCAACGTCCTGACTTTC
.,TRBJ2-5,TRBV30,.,CAWSPIGRRRTQYF,TGTGCCTGGAGTCCTATAGGACGTCGCCGGACCCAGTACTTC
.,TRBJ2-3,TRBV7-9,.,CASSFRDTDTQYF,TGTGCCAGCAGCTTTCGAGATACAGATACGCAGTATTTT
.,TRBJ1-4,TRBV29-1,TRBD1,CSAHAGGTNEKLFF,TGCAGCGCTCATGCAGGGGGCACTAATGAAAAACTGTTTTTT
.,TRBJ2-7,TRBV18,TRBD1,CASSGGQASYEQYF,TGTGCCAGCTCAGGGGGACAGGCCTCCTACGAGCAGTACTTC
.,TRBJ2-7,TRBV7-2,TRBD1,CASSFDTGGRGYEQYF,TGTGCCAGCAGCTTTGACACAGGGGGCAGGGGCTACGAGCAGTACTTC
.,TRBJ2-5,TRBV5-6,.,CASGGTVQETQYF,TGTGCCAGCGGAGGCACAGTCCAAGAGACCCAGTACTTC
.,TRBJ2-2,TRBV9,.,CASSVAPGANTGELFF,TGTGCCAGCAGCGTAGCCCCAGGGGCAAACACCGGGGAGCTGTTTTTT
.,TRBJ2-7,TRBV29-1,.,CSVEDSSAVYEQYF,TGCAGCGTTGAAGACAGTTCTGCCGTCTACGAGCAGTACTTC
.,TRBJ1-1,TRBV28,TRBD1,CASSAPQGFTEAFF,TGTGCCAGCAGTGCACCACAGGGGTTCACTGAAGCTTTCTTT
few,TRBJ2-7,TRBV29-1,.,CSVRGSSYEQYF,TGCAGCGTCCGGGGAAGCTCCTACGAGCAGTACTTC
.,TRBJ2-1,TRBV30,TRBD1,CAWSMTGTVYNEQFF,TGTGCCTGGAGTATGACCGGGACAGTCTACAATGAGCAGTTCTTC
.,TRBJ2-4,TRBV27,.,CASSFFGARQNIQYF,TGTGCCAGCAGTTTTTTTGGGGCAAGGCAAAACATTCAGTACTTC
few,TRBJ2-7,TRBV9,TRBD2,CASSAGTSSYEQYF,TGTGCCAGCAGCGCCGGGACTAGCTCCTACGAGCAGTACTTC
.,TRBJ2-1,TRBV7-9,.,CASSTVYNEQFF,TGTGCCAGCAGCACGGTCTACAATGAGCAGTTCTTC
.,TRBJ2-1,TRBV10-3,.,CAISTPYNEQFF,TGTGCCATCAGCACGCCCTACAATGAGCAGTTCTTC
.,TRBJ2-7,TRBV4-3,.,CASSLRYSSSYEQYF,TGCGCCAGCAGCCTACGTTATAGTAGCTCCTACGAGCAGTACTTC